The subject of this entry is one TCR beta chain. What it recognizes is unknown. V was pared by 3 bases and J by 2 bases, with 2 bases of the junction left unmatched. CDR3 length: 15 residues. Germline lookup yields CDR1 KGHSH and CDR2 LQKENI. This sample is drawn from a study of STAT3 mutations in large granular lymphocyte leukemia. Study context: Canonical activating STAT3 mutations were detected in roughly half of the longitudinally sequenced T-LGLL patients.

Average productive template count per sample was roughly 38,000. Assay used: immunoSEQ multiplex PCR; TCRdb lists only in-frame clones, some missing. The profile shows 13,000 or so clones, 88% of them singletons. Whole-study results and caveats: At least one immunodominant TCR beta clonotype appeared in every T-cell large granular lymphocyte leukemia patient. TCR clonotype switching after therapy occurred in about 30% of the 18 patients. Clonal expansion was inferred from other time points because no sample existed at each clone's first appearance.

The chain joins TRBV18 to TRBJ1-5; 9 bases are a match to TRBD1. This clonotype was obtained from a human donor with T large granular lymphocyte leukemia. Some clones in this sample may be carry-over from other donors' samples. Material: PBMCs. CDR3 amino acids: CASSPDRGGNQPQHF. DNA of the CDR3: TGTGCCAGCTCACCGGACAGGGGAGGCAATCAGCCCCAGCATTTT.